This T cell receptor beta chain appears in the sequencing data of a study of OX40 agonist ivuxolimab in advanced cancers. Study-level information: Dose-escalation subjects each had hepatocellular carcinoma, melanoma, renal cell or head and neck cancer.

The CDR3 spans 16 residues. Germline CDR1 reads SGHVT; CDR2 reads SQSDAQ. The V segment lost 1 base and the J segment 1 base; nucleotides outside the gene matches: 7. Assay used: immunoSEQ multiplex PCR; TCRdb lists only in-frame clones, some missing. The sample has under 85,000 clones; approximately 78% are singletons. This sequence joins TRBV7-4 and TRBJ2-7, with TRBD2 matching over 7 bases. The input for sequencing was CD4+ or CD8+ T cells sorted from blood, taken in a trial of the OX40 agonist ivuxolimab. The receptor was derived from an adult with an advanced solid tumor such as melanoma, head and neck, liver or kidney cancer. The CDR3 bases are TGTGCCAGCAGCTTAGAGGTACTAGCGCGTTCCTACGAGCAGTACTTC. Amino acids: CASSLEVLARSYEQYF.